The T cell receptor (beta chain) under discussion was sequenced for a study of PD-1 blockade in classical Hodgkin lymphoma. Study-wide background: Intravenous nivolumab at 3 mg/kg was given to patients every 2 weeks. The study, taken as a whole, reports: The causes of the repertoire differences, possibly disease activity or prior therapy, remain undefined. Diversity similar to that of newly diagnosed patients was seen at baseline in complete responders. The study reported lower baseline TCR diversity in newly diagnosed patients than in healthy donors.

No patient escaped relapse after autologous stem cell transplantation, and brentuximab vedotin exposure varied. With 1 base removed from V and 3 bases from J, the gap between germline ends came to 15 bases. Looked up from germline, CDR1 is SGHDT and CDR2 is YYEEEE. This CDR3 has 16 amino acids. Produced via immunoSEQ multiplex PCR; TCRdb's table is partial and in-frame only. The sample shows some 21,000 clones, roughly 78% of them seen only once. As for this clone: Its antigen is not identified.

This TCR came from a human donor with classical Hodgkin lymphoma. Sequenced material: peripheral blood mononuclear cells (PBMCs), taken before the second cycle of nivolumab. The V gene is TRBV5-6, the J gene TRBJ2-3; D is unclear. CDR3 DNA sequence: TGTGCCAGCAGCTTGAATGTGGGTCCTAGGACAGATACGCAGTATTTT. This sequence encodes CASSLNVGPRTDTQYF.